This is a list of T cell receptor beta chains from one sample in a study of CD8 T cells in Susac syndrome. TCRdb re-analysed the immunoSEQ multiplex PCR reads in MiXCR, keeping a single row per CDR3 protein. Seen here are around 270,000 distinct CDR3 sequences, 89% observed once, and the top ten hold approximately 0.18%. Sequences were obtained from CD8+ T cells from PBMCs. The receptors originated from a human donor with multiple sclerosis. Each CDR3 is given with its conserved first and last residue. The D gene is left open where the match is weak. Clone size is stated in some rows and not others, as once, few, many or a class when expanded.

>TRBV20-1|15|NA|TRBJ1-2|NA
TGCAGTGCTCCTCCCCGGACAGTCGTTTCCTATGGCTACACCTTC
CSAPPRTVVSYGYTF
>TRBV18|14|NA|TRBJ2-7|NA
TGTGCCAGCTCACCGGGAGTTAGCTCCTACGAGCAGTACTTC
CASSPGVSSYEQYF
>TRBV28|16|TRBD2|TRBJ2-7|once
TGTGCCAGCAGTTCCCTGGGCGAGGGAGGGGACTACGAGCAGTACTTC
CASSSLGEGGDYEQYF
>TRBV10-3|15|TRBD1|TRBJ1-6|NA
TGTGCCATCACCGAGGGGGGACAGCTCAATTCACCCCTCCACTTT
CAITEGGQLNSPLHF
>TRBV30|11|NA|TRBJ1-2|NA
TGTGCCTGCCCGACAGTCTATGGCTACACCTTC
CACPTVYGYTF
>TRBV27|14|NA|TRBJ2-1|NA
TGTGCCAGCACCGCGGGGTTCTCCTACAATGAGCAGTTCTTC
CASTAGFSYNEQFF
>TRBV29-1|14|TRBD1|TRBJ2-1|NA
TGCAGCGTTGAAGATCAAGGGACAGGGGCTGAGCAGTTCTTC
CSVEDQGTGAEQFF
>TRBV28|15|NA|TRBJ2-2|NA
TGTGCCAGCAGTTTCGGACGGGTGAACACCGGGGAGCTGTTTTTT
CASSFGRVNTGELFF
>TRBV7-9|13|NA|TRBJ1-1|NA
TGTGCCAGCAGCTTAGCCCTTATCACTGAAGCTTTCTTT
CASSLALITEAFF
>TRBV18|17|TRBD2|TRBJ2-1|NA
TGTGCCAGCTCACCACTTCCTAGCGGACCTCTTCCCAATGAGCAGTTCTTC
CASSPLPSGPLPNEQFF
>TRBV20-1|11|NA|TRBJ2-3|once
TGCAGTGCTCGGTTCACAGATACGCAGTATTTT
CSARFTDTQYF
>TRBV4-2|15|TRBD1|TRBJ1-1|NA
TGTGCCAGCAGCCAAGAGACAGGGGTGAGCACTGAAGCTTTCTTT
CASSQETGVSTEAFF
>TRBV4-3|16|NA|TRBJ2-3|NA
TGCGCCAGCAGCACCCTTCTTGGGGGCGAGGTAGATACGCAGTATTTT
CASSTLLGGEVDTQYF
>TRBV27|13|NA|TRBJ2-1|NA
TGTGCCAGCAGTTTAGGGGACCGAAATGAGCAGTTCTTC
CASSLGDRNEQFF
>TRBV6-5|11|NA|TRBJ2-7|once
TGTGCCAGCAGTTCCTTTCACGAGCAGTACTTC
CASSSFHEQYF
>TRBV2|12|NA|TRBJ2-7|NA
TGTGCCAGCAGTGACGACATGTACGAGCAGTACTTC
CASSDDMYEQYF
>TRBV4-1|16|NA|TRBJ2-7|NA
TGCGCCAGCAGCCAAGTTACAGGTTGGATGGCCTACGAGCAGTACTTC
CASSQVTGWMAYEQYF
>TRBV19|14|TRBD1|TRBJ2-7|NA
TGTGCCAGTAGTTCCCGACAGGGGTCCTACGAGCAGTACTTC
CASSSRQGSYEQYF
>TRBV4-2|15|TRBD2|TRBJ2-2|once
TGTGCCAGCAAAGCGGGGGGGCCCCCCACCGGGGAGCTGTTTTTT
CASKAGGPPTGELFF
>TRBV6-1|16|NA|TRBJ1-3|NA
TGTGCCAGCAGTGAATGGGACCGCCTCTCTGGAAACACCATATATTTT
CASSEWDRLSGNTIYF
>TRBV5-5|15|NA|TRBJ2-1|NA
TGTGCCAGCAGCATGGGTCTCGAGAACTACAATGAGCAGTTCTTC
CASSMGLENYNEQFF
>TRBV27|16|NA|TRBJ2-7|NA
TGTGCCAGCAGTACGATTGGCGGGGAGACATCAGGCGAGCAGTACTTC
CASSTIGGETSGEQYF
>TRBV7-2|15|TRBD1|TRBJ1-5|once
TGTGCCAGCAGCGGGACAGGGTATAGCAATCAGCCCCAGCATTTT
CASSGTGYSNQPQHF
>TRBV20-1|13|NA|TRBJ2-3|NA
TGCAGTCTGCGAGGGGGAGAAATAGATACGCAGTATTTT
CSLRGGEIDTQYF
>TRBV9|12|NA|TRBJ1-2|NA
TGTGCCAGCAGCGGGAGACGGCGGGGCTACACCTTC
CASSGRRRGYTF
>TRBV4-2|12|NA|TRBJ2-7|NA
TGTGCCAGCAGCCAAACTAGCTACGAGCAGTACTTC
CASSQTSYEQYF
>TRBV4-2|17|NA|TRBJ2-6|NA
TGTGCCAGCAGCCAAGCAGAGGGGTCCTCTGGGGCCAACGTCCTGACTTTC
CASSQAEGSSGANVLTF